These T cell receptor beta chains were read from a single sample in a study of regulatory T cells in long-lasting Graves disease. Using its own MiXCR run on the multiplex PCR reads, TCRdb lists one record per CDR3 protein. The sample has a few hundred thousand distinct CDR3 sequences; around 23% are singletons. The sample was peripheral blood mononuclear cells (PBMCs), taken when the disease was refractory, from a patient treated with antithyroid drugs. The receptor source for this set is a woman aged 40 to 50 with Graves disease. The CDR3 runs from the conserved cysteine through the conserved F or W. Each record gives: D gene, clone size, V gene, J gene, CDR3 DNA, CDR3 protein. The D gene is left open where the match is weak. A row's size may be missing; if present it is once, few, many or a size class.

d_gene: TRBD2; abundance: few; v_gene: TRBV3-1; j_gene: TRBJ2-4; CDR3nt: TGTGCCAGCAGCCAAGATGGGCTAGCGGGACGCATTCAGTACTTC; CDR3aa: CASSQDGLAGRIQYF
d_gene: NA; abundance: few; v_gene: TRBV10-3; j_gene: TRBJ2-3; CDR3nt: TGTGCCATCGGTAGCCAATACGCAGATACGCAGTATTTT; CDR3aa: CAIGSQYADTQYF
d_gene: TRBD1; abundance: NA; v_gene: TRBV6-1; j_gene: TRBJ1-5; CDR3nt: TGTGCCAGCACCCCGGGACAGGGCCGATATAGCAATCAGCCCCAGCATTTT; CDR3aa: CASTPGQGRYSNQPQHF
d_gene: NA; abundance: NA; v_gene: TRBV28; j_gene: TRBJ2-1; CDR3nt: TGTGCCAGCAGCCCCTCTACCAATGAGCAGTTCTTC; CDR3aa: CASSPSTNEQFF
d_gene: TRBD2; abundance: once; v_gene: TRBV9; j_gene: TRBJ2-2; CDR3nt: TGTGCCAGCAGCACGCCCGGGACTAGCGGGAGGATTCACACCGGGGAGCTGTTTTTT; CDR3aa: CASSTPGTSGRIHTGELFF
d_gene: NA; abundance: few; v_gene: TRBV15; j_gene: TRBJ2-1; CDR3nt: TGTGCCACCAGCAGAGATCAGGGGACCTACAATGAGCAGTTCTTC; CDR3aa: CATSRDQGTYNEQFF
d_gene: NA; abundance: many; v_gene: TRBV11-3; j_gene: TRBJ1-5; CDR3nt: TGTGCCAGCACCTTAATACGGGACAACAATCAGCCCCAGCATTTT; CDR3aa: CASTLIRDNNQPQHF
d_gene: NA; abundance: NA; v_gene: TRBV6-2/TRBV6-3; j_gene: TRBJ2-2; CDR3nt: TGTGCCAGCAGTTACTCGGTAGTCTTTAGGGCCCCGGGTCGGCTCGGGGAGCTGTTTTTT; CDR3aa: CASSYSVVFRAPGRLGELFF
d_gene: TRBD1; abundance: NA; v_gene: TRBV6-2/TRBV6-3; j_gene: TRBJ2-1; CDR3nt: TGTGCCAGCAGGCGAGGACAGGGTGGCCAGCAGTTCTTC; CDR3aa: CASRRGQGGQQFF
d_gene: NA; abundance: many; v_gene: TRBV11-2; j_gene: TRBJ1-1; CDR3nt: TGTGCCAGCGGGTTCTTCTTCGGGACTGAAGCTTTCTTT; CDR3aa: CASGFFFGTEAFF
d_gene: NA; abundance: few; v_gene: TRBV10-2; j_gene: TRBJ2-7; CDR3nt: TGCGCCAGCAGTGAGCAGTACGAGCAGTACTTC; CDR3aa: CASSEQYEQYF
d_gene: NA; abundance: many; v_gene: TRBV13; j_gene: TRBJ1-3; CDR3nt: TGTGCCAGCAGGCCCTCTGGAAACACCATATATTTT; CDR3aa: CASRPSGNTIYF
d_gene: NA; abundance: many; v_gene: TRBV28; j_gene: TRBJ2-7; CDR3nt: TGTGCCAGCCGAGACGACGGTCTGGAGCAGTACTTC; CDR3aa: CASRDDGLEQYF
d_gene: TRBD2; abundance: NA; v_gene: TRBV6-9; j_gene: TRBJ2-5; CDR3nt: TGTGCCAGCAGTTCCTCGCTAGCGGCCCAAGAGACCCAGTACTTC; CDR3aa: CASSSSLAAQETQYF
d_gene: NA; abundance: NA; v_gene: TRBV18; j_gene: TRBJ1-4; CDR3nt: TGTGCCAGCTCACCATCAAGGAAAGGTGATGAAAAACTGTTTTTT; CDR3aa: CASSPSRKGDEKLFF
d_gene: TRBD1; abundance: few; v_gene: TRBV4-1; j_gene: TRBJ1-4; CDR3nt: TGCGCCAGCAGCCACTACGGGACAGGGGAGGGAAAACTGTTTTTT; CDR3aa: CASSHYGTGEGKLFF
d_gene: TRBD1; abundance: few; v_gene: TRBV28; j_gene: TRBJ1-2; CDR3nt: TGTGCCAGCAGTTCCTTCCCCTGGGACAGGGGGATTTCTGGCTACACCTTC; CDR3aa: CASSSFPWDRGISGYTF
d_gene: NA; abundance: many; v_gene: TRBV28; j_gene: TRBJ1-1; CDR3nt: TGTGCCAGCAGTTTATATAGTAAGAACACTGAAGCTTTCTTT; CDR3aa: CASSLYSKNTEAFF
d_gene: NA; abundance: NA; v_gene: TRBV25-1; j_gene: TRBJ2-5; CDR3nt: TGTGCCAGCAGTGACCGGAAGTACCAAGAGACCCAGTACTTC; CDR3aa: CASSDRKYQETQYF
d_gene: TRBD2; abundance: NA; v_gene: TRBV20-1; j_gene: TRBJ2-3; CDR3nt: TGCAGTGCTAGGGAAGTAGCGGGAGGGTTTTGGGCAGATACGCAGTATTTT; CDR3aa: CSAREVAGGFWADTQYF
d_gene: NA; abundance: few; v_gene: TRBV25-1; j_gene: TRBJ2-7; CDR3nt: TGTGCCAGCAGTGAAGCGGGGGGACAGAAGATTTACGAGCAGTACTTC; CDR3aa: CASSEAGGQKIYEQYF
d_gene: NA; abundance: NA; v_gene: TRBV3-1; j_gene: TRBJ2-3; CDR3nt: TGTGCCAGCAGCCTCGGGACGATTCCCCCTCCGCAGTATTTT; CDR3aa: CASSLGTIPPPQYF
d_gene: NA; abundance: many; v_gene: TRBV28; j_gene: TRBJ2-1; CDR3nt: TGTGCCAGCAGTTTATGGGCGAGCTCGCGGAGCTCCTACAATGAGCAGTTCTTC; CDR3aa: CASSLWASSRSSYNEQFF
d_gene: TRBD1; abundance: NA; v_gene: TRBV12-3/TRBV12-4; j_gene: TRBJ2-2; CDR3nt: TGTGCCAGCAGACAGACAGGGCTCACCGGGGAGCTGTTTTTT; CDR3aa: CASRQTGLTGELFF
d_gene: TRBD2; abundance: many; v_gene: TRBV7-9; j_gene: TRBJ2-5; CDR3nt: TGTGCCAGCAGCTTAGGGTTCAGGGAGGGAGAGACCCAGTACTTC; CDR3aa: CASSLGFREGETQYF
d_gene: TRBD1; abundance: few; v_gene: TRBV19; j_gene: TRBJ1-1; CDR3nt: TGTGCCAGTAGTATTTGGACAGGGGCCGAAGCTTTCTTT; CDR3aa: CASSIWTGAEAFF
d_gene: TRBD2; abundance: NA; v_gene: TRBV6-2/TRBV6-3; j_gene: TRBJ2-7; CDR3nt: TGTGCCAGCAGTTCCCCGGGACTAGCCCTTGGAAAGTACTTC; CDR3aa: CASSSPGLALGKYF
d_gene: TRBD2; abundance: NA; v_gene: TRBV6-1; j_gene: TRBJ2-7; CDR3nt: TGTGCCAGCAGCCCGGGACTAGGGACTTCCGAGCAGTACTTC; CDR3aa: CASSPGLGTSEQYF
d_gene: NA; abundance: many; v_gene: TRBV6-5; j_gene: TRBJ1-5; CDR3nt: TGTGCCAGCAGTTACTGGGGGGCGGATCAGCCCCAGCATTTT; CDR3aa: CASSYWGADQPQHF
d_gene: NA; abundance: few; v_gene: TRBV10-3; j_gene: TRBJ2-2; CDR3nt: TGTGCCATCAGTGAGTCAGGACCGCCGAACACCGGGGAGCTGTTTTTT; CDR3aa: CAISESGPPNTGELFF
d_gene: NA; abundance: many; v_gene: TRBV27; j_gene: TRBJ1-1; CDR3nt: TGTGCCAGCAGTTTACACAGGGTGGGCACTGAAGCTTTCTTT; CDR3aa: CASSLHRVGTEAFF
d_gene: NA; abundance: many; v_gene: TRBV18; j_gene: TRBJ2-7; CDR3nt: TGTGCCAGCAGTCCGAGTGGGTCCTACGAGCAGTACTTC; CDR3aa: CASSPSGSYEQYF
d_gene: NA; abundance: many; v_gene: TRBV29-1; j_gene: TRBJ1-2; CDR3nt: TGCAGCGTCCTGACAGGCTTTGGTGGCTACACCTTC; CDR3aa: CSVLTGFGGYTF
d_gene: NA; abundance: few; v_gene: TRBV7-3; j_gene: TRBJ2-7; CDR3nt: TGTGCCAGCAGCTTATTATCACCGGCCGGAGAAGGGTACGAGCAGTACTTC; CDR3aa: CASSLLSPAGEGYEQYF
d_gene: TRBD1; abundance: many; v_gene: TRBV27; j_gene: TRBJ1-1; CDR3nt: TGTGCCAGCAGTCCCAGGACAGGAAAGGACGCTGAAGCTTTCTTT; CDR3aa: CASSPRTGKDAEAFF
d_gene: TRBD1; abundance: many; v_gene: TRBV28; j_gene: TRBJ1-6; CDR3nt: TGTGCCAGCAGTCCCAGAGGGGGCACGGTACCCCTCCACTTT; CDR3aa: CASSPRGGTVPLHF
d_gene: TRBD2; abundance: NA; v_gene: TRBV20-1; j_gene: TRBJ2-1; CDR3nt: TGCAGTGCTCTATCCGGGACTAGCCCCAATGAGCAGTTCTTC; CDR3aa: CSALSGTSPNEQFF
d_gene: NA; abundance: many; v_gene: TRBV28; j_gene: TRBJ2-2; CDR3nt: TGTGCCAGCAGTTTAGAACGAGCGAACACCGGGGAGCTGTTTTTT; CDR3aa: CASSLERANTGELFF
d_gene: NA; abundance: few; v_gene: TRBV6-1; j_gene: TRBJ1-5; CDR3nt: TGTGCCAGCAGTGAAAACAGCGTACGCTTCTATAGCAATCAGCCCCAGCATTTT; CDR3aa: CASSENSVRFYSNQPQHF
d_gene: NA; abundance: NA; v_gene: TRBV6-5; j_gene: TRBJ1-1; CDR3nt: TGTGCCAGCAGTTACCCACTTGACACTGAAGCTTTCTTT; CDR3aa: CASSYPLDTEAFF
d_gene: NA; abundance: many; v_gene: TRBV11-3; j_gene: TRBJ2-6; CDR3nt: TGTGCCAGCAGCTCTCAGGAAACTGGGGCCAACGTCCTGACTTTC; CDR3aa: CASSSQETGANVLTF
d_gene: TRBD1; abundance: NA; v_gene: TRBV10-3; j_gene: TRBJ1-1; CDR3nt: TGTGCCATCAGAGAGACAGGGTTGAACACTGAAGCTTTCTTT; CDR3aa: CAIRETGLNTEAFF
d_gene: TRBD1; abundance: many; v_gene: TRBV2; j_gene: TRBJ1-5; CDR3nt: TGTGCCAGCAGACAGACAGGGGCACAGCCCCAGCATTTT; CDR3aa: CASRQTGAQPQHF
d_gene: NA; abundance: many; v_gene: TRBV2; j_gene: TRBJ2-4; CDR3nt: TGTGCCAGCAAGAACCCACTAGCCAAAAACATTCAGTACTTC; CDR3aa: CASKNPLAKNIQYF
d_gene: TRBD2; abundance: NA; v_gene: TRBV20-1; j_gene: TRBJ2-7; CDR3nt: TGCAGTGCTAGAACGACTAGCGGGTCCTACGAGCAGTACTTC; CDR3aa: CSARTTSGSYEQYF
d_gene: NA; abundance: NA; v_gene: TRBV19; j_gene: TRBJ1-3; CDR3nt: TGTGCCAGTAGTATACCCCGCGGAAGAGCTGGAAACACCATATATTTT; CDR3aa: CASSIPRGRAGNTIYF
d_gene: NA; abundance: few; v_gene: TRBV29-1; j_gene: TRBJ2-7; CDR3nt: TGCAGCGTTGAAGAGATTCCGGAGGACAGCCTCTCCTACGAGCAGTACTTC; CDR3aa: CSVEEIPEDSLSYEQYF
d_gene: NA; abundance: many; v_gene: TRBV5-5; j_gene: TRBJ2-7; CDR3nt: TGTGCCAGCAGCAACTACCGGACGCCAGGGCTCTACGAGCAGTACTTC; CDR3aa: CASSNYRTPGLYEQYF